This T cell receptor (beta chain) was sequenced in a study of cytomegalovirus exposure and HLA in healthy donors listed by TCRdb under 2017. Context from the whole study: In an earlier analysis of under 750 of the donors, 250 to 300 Gb of sequence data and 117 million unique TCR beta sequences from some 170 million T cells were reported. An early release covering 500 to 750 HLA-typed donors comprised 300 to 350 gigabases of sequencing data and around 80 million unique TCR sequences. The genetic ancestry cluster associated with self-reported Caucasian donors included over 80% of the approximately 430 genotyped donors. The study was designed to test whether signatures of past pathogen exposure could be identified by cataloging public T cell receptors. The study profiled the T cell repertoires of 550 to 700 subjects by immunosequencing and related them to cytomegalovirus serostatus. Along with the approximately 670-subject first cohort, a separate validation cohort of around 120 different subjects was used. High-throughput TCR immunosequencing, statistical association of individual TCRs with disease status, and machine learning were combined to predict cytomegalovirus infection status. In a later analysis, previously published TCR beta repertoires from some 640 donors were re-analyzed and high-resolution HLA genotyping was added so that TCR occurrence patterns could be studied. Rather than drawing on any new phenotypic data, the later analysis identified candidate immune exposures from TCR beta sequences and the way those sequences occurred across donors. An earlier analysis of several hundred of the donors applied high-throughput TCR beta sequencing to assess whether each TCR beta V gene segment acted as functional or pseudogenic. Donor age, sex, ethnicity and CMV serostatus were compiled alongside the repertoire data. In a later genetic analysis, genome-wide SNP genotypes for about 60% of the 666 donors were used, and that subset was treated as a discovery cohort. Every discovery cohort repertoire had been produced on one sequencing platform. HLA typing covered class I and class II loci at four-digit resolution. The number of donors typed differed by locus, with 629-630 for A, B, C, DRB1 and DQB1, 522 for DQA1, some 570 for DPA1, and around 430 for DPB1. Five DR-DQ haplotypes were handled as single units for association and clustering, since linkage in the cohort was strong. Among about 360 genotyped donors of the cohort, an average of approximately 250,000 unique TCR beta nucleotide sequences were sequenced per donor, around a sixth of them non-productive.

V and J are truncated by 4 bases and 5 bases respectively, leaving an intervening sequence of 6 bases. The germline V gene (reference sequence) sets CDR1 to SGHNT and CDR2 to YYREEE. The CDR3, from cysteine to phenylalanine, totals 12 residues. CDR3 DNA is the only sequence kept; it has 36 bases, read in frame from the first base. Library creation used the immunoSEQ multiplex PCR assay. A mixture of 60 forward primers for TCR Vbeta segments and 13 reverse primers for TCR Jbeta segments was used in the multiplex PCR. The CDR3 region of rearranged TCR beta genes was amplified from genomic DNA with a multiplex PCR assay. The Illumina HiSeq System was used to sequence the amplified TCR beta libraries as 87-base-pair reads. On the study's bioinformatics: Across the 640 or so repertoires, a later analysis counted tens of millions of unique TCR beta chains, around 10 million of which were shared by at least two donors. To remove PCR and sequencing errors, raw reads were error-corrected and collapsed into unique sequences using a nearest-neighbor algorithm that merged closely related sequences. V, D and J gene segments were assigned by aligning CDR3 sequences to IMGT reference sequences. For a sequence to be retained, at least a six-nucleotide match to both a V gene segment and a J gene segment was required. A rearrangement counted as productive if the CDR3 had no stop codons and remained in frame with V and J, and every other rearrangement counted as non-productive. CDR3 was defined according to IMGT convention as the region running from the second conserved V-encoded cysteine to the conserved J-encoded phenylalanine. The earlier analysis of 500 to 650 of the donors excluded any sequence lacking an unambiguous match to a single V gene segment. An earlier analysis of 587 of the donors classified V segments as functional when productive rearrangements were above 56.7% and as segregating when the standard deviation between donors was above 5%. To diagnose cytomegalovirus status from the catalog of TCR beta chain sequences, a statistical classification framework was built. In a later analysis, V and J genes were assigned by comparing TCR nucleotide sequences against IMGT/GENE-DB human TR gene sequences. Using the TCRdist pipeline, a later analysis assigned CDR3 sequences along with most-parsimonious VDJ recombination scenarios. In a later analysis, every TCR beta chain was defined by the combination of its CDR3 amino acid sequence and its V-gene family, and reads without a unique V-gene family were dropped. In a later analysis, fewer than 600 highly shared, low-generation-probability nucleotide sequences were removed to address suspected cross-contamination and a sequencing artifact. In a later analysis, a clonal expansion index was calculated for each public chain from normalized within-repertoire ranks of inferred template counts. In a later analysis, generation probabilities were computed with a VDJ recombination model fitted to out-of-frame rearrangements, and the resulting probabilities were checked against IGoR. A later analysis scored TCR-TCR, TCR-HLA and TCR-CMV co-occurrence with hypergeometric tests, applying a repertoire-size bias correction to TCR pairs. A later analysis estimated false discovery rates by permuting HLA or CMV assignments 20 times. A later analysis grouped co-occurring TCRs with DBSCAN, adding TCRdist sequence similarity when clustering within HLA-allele-positive subsets. For co-occurrence clustering, repertoires with fewer than 30,000 or more than 120,000 public chains were excluded, along with five or six repertoires with anomalous nucleotide sharing. TCRdb retrieved this table from immuneACCESS and kept in-frame rearrangements only. Not all clones are present; in checked studies, unresolved V genes account for under half, and no reason is known for the remainder. V and J calls and clone size are given by that table; D and trimming were obtained from the DNA. In this sample the table shows some 120,000 clones, about 76% of which occur a single time. Together, the top ten hold more than 6% of the sample.

The cohort consisted of 666 healthy bone marrow donors. Cohort members were all nominally healthy when sampled, although unrecorded immune exposures were likely present. The donor was CMV seropositive and belonged to the group of 250 to 300 seropositive cohort members. Each donor provided a peripheral blood sample, and peripheral blood mononuclear cells were used for TCR beta sequencing. The Qiagen DNeasy Blood Extraction Kit was used to extract genomic DNA from the blood cell samples. A note on this clone: It lacks a known antigen. Base qualities are missing; no much larger clone stands one base away.

Beyond this particular receptor, the publication reports: While some public TCRs were present in many individuals, most TCR sequences turned up only very rarely across donors. The authors suggested that the approach could potentially be extended to other disease states and immunological phenotypes. In a later analysis, the rate of TCR association differed among HLA loci, with DRB1 alleles having the most associated TCRs and HLA-C alleles having the fewest. In vitro tests confirmed that a few of the cytomegalovirus-associated TCR beta chains recognize cytomegalovirus antigens. A further reported finding was that TCR beta sequences accurately predicted the HLA-A and HLA-B alleles for most subjects in the first cohort. The study gave a list of under 200 TCR beta chains associated with cytomegalovirus. An association between a missense DCLRE1C variant and V-gene and J-gene trimming of TCR beta chains was found in a later genetic analysis and replicated in an independent cohort. Cytomegalovirus status was reported to be diagnosed by the classifier with high specificity and sensitivity in both the original and validation cohorts. A cluster of highly shared sequence variants was judged likely to be a technical artifact of the sequencing pipeline. Linkage disequilibrium might explain the correlated functional status among segregating V segments, but an unknown experimental factor could not be ruled out. For the cohort, immune exposure information was limited to CMV serostatus. In a later analysis, HLA-associated TCR beta chains were found to be more clonally expanded and to have lower generation probabilities than equally common non-associated chains. Roughly uniform sequencing depth across donors was assumed in presence/absence analyses, although this assumption may not hold. In an earlier analysis of about 550 of the donors, most TCR beta V segments were observed in productive rearrangements about 87% or about 30% of the time, broadly matching IMGT annotations. Strong co-occurrence of HLA alleles, especially DR and DQ, made assigning TCR associations to individual alleles difficult. Because counts were too low, seventeen rarely observed V segments, including chromosome 9 orphons, were left out of the earlier analysis of over 550 of the donors. Because some donors lacked HLA typing at each locus, the association tests relied only on the typed subset. At a false discovery rate of 0.05, a later analysis linked about 17,000 TCR beta sequences to specific HLA alleles. According to a later analysis, most CMV-associated TCR beta chains appeared to be HLA-restricted, and the HLA associations seemed to be driven largely by CMV exposure. This cohort had only TCR beta chains sequenced, and the lack of alpha or paired-chain data limited which features could be detected. In a later genetic analysis, fewer N-insertions in productive TCRs were reported among donors in an Asian-associated ancestry cluster than the roughly 700-donor mean. Some IMGT-functional V segments, including TRBV6-2 and TRBV6-3, could not be distinguished by the 87-base-pair reads and were therefore excluded. Several of the top co-occurrence clusters appeared to be linked to parvovirus B19, influenza, CMV and Epstein-Barr virus, according to a later analysis.

This receptor was taken from a man aged 35 to 55 in good health and CMV-seropositive. The rearranged chain carries TRBV5-4 and TRBJ1-4; matching of 5 bases hints at TRBD1 as the D gene. The sample was PBMCs. The DNA sequence follows: TGTGCCAGCAGCCGGGGGAATGAAAAACTGTTTTTT. It encodes CASSRGNEKLFF. Outside the CDR3, residues come from the reference TRBV5-4 and TRBJ1-4 proteins, so the full variable domain is: ETGVTQSPTHLIKTRGQQVTLRCSSQSGHNTVSWYQQALGQGPQFIFQYYREEENGRGNFPPRFSGLQFPNYSSELNVNALELDDSALYLCASSRGNEKLFFGSGTQLSVL.